This T cell receptor beta chain was found in a study of blood T cell repertoires in COVID-19. Looking at the study overall: T cells, B-cell-depleted T cells, or PBMCs provided the cDNA or gDNA that served as material.

Between the trimmed V and J ends, which lost 2 bases and 5 bases, there was a span of 11 bases. The CDR3 contains 13 residues. CDR1 and CDR2 from the germline V gene are SGHRS and YFSETQ. Produced via immunoSEQ multiplex PCR; TCRdb's table is partial and in-frame only. Seen here are approximately 70,000 clones, 80% to 85% observed once, and the top ten hold about 4.4%. The sample comprised peripheral blood. The sequence came from an older woman with acute or convalescent COVID-19. The rearrangement uses TRBV5-1 and TRBJ2-7, with D possibly matching TRBD1 (6 bases). Written as DNA, the CDR3 is TGCGCCAGCAGCTTTGACAGGAGGAACGAGCAGTACTTC. Protein: CASSFDRRNEQYF.